The clone carrying this T cell receptor (beta chain) was detected many times. This record belongs to a study of cytomegalovirus exposure and HLA in healthy donors. The PCR contained 60 Vbeta and 13 Jbeta primers. Measured with immunoSEQ multiplex PCR; TCRdb has only the in-frame clones, and not every one. The data hold 95,000 to 150,000 clones, with roughly 70% observed a single time. The source is a woman between 40 and 50 years old in good health and CMV-seronegative. The sequencing sample was made of PBMCs.

CDR3 residues: CASSLQGRHYGYTF. The DNA for the CDR3 is TGTGCCAGCAGCTTGCAGGGCCGGCACTATGGCTACACCTTC. The rearrangement links TRBV5-4 to TRBJ1-2; D is perhaps TRBD1 (5 bases). Germline V gives CDR1 SGHNT, CDR2 YYREEE (reference sequence). The V gene lost 1 base and the J gene lost 3 bases, with 10 bases spanning the gap. The CDR3 has 14 amino acids. The full variable domain, in which reference TRBV5-4 and TRBJ1-2 provide the parts outside the CDR3, is ETGVTQSPTHLIKTRGQQVTLRCSSQSGHNTVSWYQQALGQGPQFIFQYYREEENGRGNFPPRFSGLQFPNYSSELNVNALELDDSALYLCASSLQGRHYGYTFGSGTRLTVV.